Listed below are T cell receptor beta chains from one sample, sequenced in a study of blood T cells in healthy people across ages. TCRdb itself ran the 5' RACE reads through MiXCR, one entry per CDR3 protein. The sample records over a million distinct CDR3 sequences, 55% to 75% being singletons. Material: blood. All receptors come from a man younger than 35 in good health. Each CDR3 is given with its conserved first and last residue. Each record gives: D gene, J gene, clone size, V gene, CDR3 protein, CDR3 DNA. The D gene is left open where the match is weak. Clone size is given for some rows only: seen once, a few or many times, or a class if the clone is expanded.

d_gene: NA
j_gene: TRBJ2-7
abundance: NA
v_gene: TRBV5-1
CDR3aa: CASSGSPGRISYEQYF
CDR3nt: TGCGCCAGCAGCGGGTCTCCGGGACGGATCTCCTACGAGCAGTACTTC

d_gene: TRBD1
j_gene: TRBJ1-5
abundance: once
v_gene: TRBV6-1
CDR3aa: CASRQQGTSNQPQHF
CDR3nt: TGTGCCAGCAGACAACAGGGGACTAGCAATCAGCCCCAGCATTTT

d_gene: NA
j_gene: TRBJ2-3
abundance: few
v_gene: TRBV6-2/TRBV6-3
CDR3aa: CASSYSWGSTDTQYF
CDR3nt: TGTGCCAGCAGTTACTCATGGGGCAGCACAGATACGCAGTATTTT

d_gene: NA
j_gene: TRBJ2-2
abundance: NA
v_gene: TRBV7-2
CDR3aa: CASSFAGSAGELFF
CDR3nt: TGTGCCAGCAGCTTCGCGGGGAGCGCCGGGGAGCTGTTTTTT

d_gene: NA
j_gene: TRBJ2-1
abundance: few
v_gene: TRBV6-2/TRBV6-3
CDR3aa: CASSDPTVNEQFF
CDR3nt: TGTGCCAGCAGTGACCCGACAGTCAATGAGCAGTTCTTC

d_gene: TRBD1
j_gene: TRBJ2-3
abundance: NA
v_gene: TRBV6-5
CDR3aa: CASRPGGSSTDTQYF
CDR3nt: TGTGCCAGCAGGCCAGGGGGAAGCAGCACAGATACGCAGTATTTT

d_gene: NA
j_gene: TRBJ2-3
abundance: NA
v_gene: TRBV10-3
CDR3aa: CAIQAPGSTDTQYF
CDR3nt: TGTGCCATCCAAGCTCCCGGAAGCACAGATACGCAGTATTTT

d_gene: NA
j_gene: TRBJ2-7
abundance: NA
v_gene: TRBV5-1
CDR3aa: CASSLPRDFPSYEQYF
CDR3nt: TGCGCCAGCAGCTTGCCCCGGGACTTTCCTTCCTACGAGCAGTACTTC

d_gene: TRBD2
j_gene: TRBJ2-2
abundance: NA
v_gene: TRBV11-2
CDR3aa: CASSKTSGGRNTGELFF
CDR3nt: TGTGCCAGCAGCAAGACTAGCGGGGGAAGAAACACCGGGGAGCTGTTTTTT

d_gene: TRBD2
j_gene: TRBJ2-7
abundance: NA
v_gene: TRBV9
CDR3aa: CASSDETSGYEQYF
CDR3nt: TGTGCCAGCAGCGACGAGACTAGCGGCTACGAGCAGTACTTC

d_gene: TRBD1
j_gene: TRBJ2-7
abundance: few
v_gene: TRBV7-2
CDR3aa: CASSPRTGTPPYEQYF
CDR3nt: TGTGCCAGCAGCCCCCGGACAGGGACGCCCCCCTACGAGCAGTACTTC

d_gene: TRBD1
j_gene: TRBJ1-5
abundance: NA
v_gene: TRBV6-6
CDR3aa: CASRSLTGTAPNQPQHF
CDR3nt: TGTGCCAGCAGGTCCTTAACCGGGACAGCTCCAAATCAGCCCCAGCATTTT

d_gene: NA
j_gene: TRBJ2-1
abundance: NA
v_gene: TRBV4-3
CDR3aa: CASSLHPRGDISEQFF
CDR3nt: TGCGCCAGCAGCCTCCACCCAAGGGGGGATATCAGTGAGCAGTTCTTC

d_gene: NA
j_gene: TRBJ1-2
abundance: NA
v_gene: TRBV9
CDR3aa: CASSVERTGKPNYGYTF
CDR3nt: TGTGCCAGCAGCGTAGAGAGAACAGGGAAACCGAACTATGGCTACACCTTC

d_gene: TRBD1
j_gene: TRBJ2-3
abundance: NA
v_gene: TRBV9
CDR3aa: CASSDLQGARPHTDTQYF
CDR3nt: TGTGCTAGCAGTGACCTTCAGGGGGCCCGCCCCCACACAGATACGCAGTATTTT

d_gene: NA
j_gene: TRBJ1-6
abundance: NA
v_gene: TRBV7-8
CDR3aa: CASSLVAQSYNSPLHF
CDR3nt: TGTGCCAGCAGCTTAGTAGCCCAGTCCTATAATTCACCCCTCCACTTT

d_gene: TRBD1
j_gene: TRBJ2-1
abundance: few
v_gene: TRBV29-1
CDR3aa: CSVEMGQEDNEQFF
CDR3nt: TGCAGCGTTGAAATGGGACAGGAGGACAATGAGCAGTTCTTC

d_gene: NA
j_gene: TRBJ1-2
abundance: NA
v_gene: TRBV6-5
CDR3aa: CASSYLPVDYGYTF
CDR3nt: TGTGCCAGCAGTTACCTCCCGGTCGACTATGGCTACACCTTC

d_gene: NA
j_gene: TRBJ1-1
abundance: NA
v_gene: TRBV6-2/TRBV6-3
CDR3aa: CASGDPDRNTEAFF
CDR3nt: TGTGCCAGCGGGGATCCGGACAGAAACACTGAAGCTTTCTTT

d_gene: NA
j_gene: TRBJ2-3
abundance: once
v_gene: TRBV24-1
CDR3aa: CATSDISGTLSDTQYF
CDR3nt: TGTGCCACCAGTGATATATCCGGGACTCTCTCGGATACGCAGTATTTT

d_gene: TRBD2
j_gene: TRBJ2-1
abundance: NA
v_gene: TRBV29-1
CDR3aa: CSVVAGTYNEQFF
CDR3nt: TGCAGCGTAGTAGCGGGAACCTACAATGAGCAGTTCTTC

d_gene: TRBD1
j_gene: TRBJ1-2
abundance: few
v_gene: TRBV10-3
CDR3aa: CATVGTATNYGYTF
CDR3nt: TGTGCCACTGTAGGGACAGCCACAAACTATGGCTACACCTTC

d_gene: NA
j_gene: TRBJ1-1
abundance: NA
v_gene: TRBV6-5
CDR3aa: CASSLRDGTEAFF
CDR3nt: TGTGCCAGCAGTCTCAGGGACGGCACTGAAGCTTTCTTT

d_gene: NA
j_gene: TRBJ2-3
abundance: NA
v_gene: TRBV18
CDR3aa: CASSSFGTRGLDTQYF
CDR3nt: TGTGCCAGCTCATCTTTTGGGACTCGTGGATTGGATACGCAGTATTTT

d_gene: TRBD1
j_gene: TRBJ1-4
abundance: NA
v_gene: TRBV5-5
CDR3aa: CASSSNAGTGGNEKLFF
CDR3nt: TGTGCCAGCAGCTCAAACGCCGGGACAGGGGGCAATGAAAAACTGTTTTTT

d_gene: NA
j_gene: TRBJ2-1
abundance: NA
v_gene: TRBV29-1
CDR3aa: CSAARDEQFF
CDR3nt: TGCAGCGCCGCCCGGGATGAGCAGTTCTTC

d_gene: TRBD1
j_gene: TRBJ2-5
abundance: NA
v_gene: TRBV25-1
CDR3aa: CASRDRVVETQYF
CDR3nt: TGTGCCAGCAGGGACAGGGTGGTTGAGACCCAGTACTTC

d_gene: NA
j_gene: TRBJ2-7
abundance: few
v_gene: TRBV2
CDR3aa: CASSEALWRGYEQYF
CDR3nt: TGTGCCAGCAGTGAGGCGCTTTGGAGAGGCTACGAGCAGTACTTC

d_gene: NA
j_gene: TRBJ1-1
abundance: NA
v_gene: TRBV15
CDR3aa: CATSEISRGEAFF
CDR3nt: TGTGCCACCAGCGAGATCAGTCGGGGTGAAGCTTTCTTT

d_gene: NA
j_gene: TRBJ2-7
abundance: NA
v_gene: TRBV4-2
CDR3aa: CASSQTTSFAHEQYF
CDR3nt: TGTGCCAGCAGCCAAACGACTAGTTTTGCACACGAGCAGTACTTC

d_gene: TRBD2
j_gene: TRBJ2-4
abundance: few
v_gene: TRBV11-2
CDR3aa: CASSGSGTSGRALGKNIQYF
CDR3nt: TGTGCCAGCAGCGGGTCTGGGACTAGCGGGAGGGCCTTGGGCAAAAACATTCAGTACTTC

d_gene: TRBD2
j_gene: TRBJ2-3
abundance: NA
v_gene: TRBV4-1
CDR3aa: CASSGTSLLGTDTQYF
CDR3nt: TGCGCCAGCAGCGGGACTAGCTTGTTAGGCACAGATACGCAGTATTTT

d_gene: NA
j_gene: TRBJ2-7
abundance: few
v_gene: TRBV12-3/TRBV12-4
CDR3aa: CASSHTGTNSYEQYF
CDR3nt: TGTGCCAGCAGCCACACAGGGACTAACTCCTACGAGCAGTACTTC

d_gene: NA
j_gene: TRBJ2-7
abundance: NA
v_gene: TRBV4-2
CDR3aa: CASSQSGPSEQYF
CDR3nt: TGTGCCAGCAGCCAGAGTGGGCCTAGCGAGCAGTACTTC

d_gene: NA
j_gene: TRBJ1-1
abundance: once
v_gene: TRBV6-6
CDR3aa: CASNLGSGAFF
CDR3nt: TGTGCCAGCAACCTCGGGTCCGGCGCTTTCTTT

d_gene: NA
j_gene: TRBJ2-7
abundance: few
v_gene: TRBV25-1
CDR3aa: CASTEGESAEQYF
CDR3nt: TGTGCCAGCACTGAGGGAGAATCGGCCGAGCAGTACTTC

d_gene: NA
j_gene: TRBJ1-2
abundance: few
v_gene: TRBV6-1
CDR3aa: CASRVTAYGYTF
CDR3nt: TGTGCCAGCAGGGTTACGGCGTATGGCTACACCTTC

d_gene: NA
j_gene: TRBJ1-4
abundance: NA
v_gene: TRBV27
CDR3aa: CASRAGALRGNEKLFF
CDR3nt: TGTGCCAGTCGGGCAGGGGCGCTTCGGGGTAATGAAAAACTGTTTTTT

d_gene: NA
j_gene: TRBJ2-1
abundance: few
v_gene: TRBV4-1
CDR3aa: CASSQEPEAAGGEQFF
CDR3nt: TGCGCCAGCAGCCAAGAGCCTGAGGCCGCAGGAGGTGAGCAGTTCTTC

d_gene: TRBD1
j_gene: TRBJ2-2
abundance: NA
v_gene: TRBV5-1
CDR3aa: CASSSWTGRNTGELFF
CDR3nt: TGCGCCAGCAGCTCCTGGACAGGGAGGAACACCGGGGAGCTGTTTTTT

d_gene: NA
j_gene: TRBJ1-1
abundance: once
v_gene: TRBV5-5
CDR3aa: CASSLWSAEAFF
CDR3nt: TGTGCCAGCAGCTTATGGTCGGCTGAAGCTTTCTTT

d_gene: NA
j_gene: TRBJ2-3
abundance: NA
v_gene: TRBV27
CDR3aa: CSSSLSRGYTDTQYF
CDR3nt: TGTTCCAGCAGTTTATCGAGGGGGTACACAGATACGCAGTATTTT

d_gene: NA
j_gene: TRBJ1-2
abundance: few
v_gene: TRBV2
CDR3aa: CASSVTIYGYTF
CDR3nt: TGTGCCAGCAGTGTGACAATCTATGGCTACACCTTC

d_gene: NA
j_gene: TRBJ2-7
abundance: NA
v_gene: TRBV4-3
CDR3aa: CASSQDFNRANEQYF
CDR3nt: TGCGCCAGCAGCCAAGATTTTAATAGGGCGAACGAGCAGTACTTC

d_gene: TRBD1
j_gene: TRBJ2-7
abundance: once
v_gene: TRBV6-5
CDR3aa: CASSKSWGTGFYEQYF
CDR3nt: TGTGCCAGCTCCAAAAGTTGGGGGACAGGGTTCTACGAGCAGTACTTC